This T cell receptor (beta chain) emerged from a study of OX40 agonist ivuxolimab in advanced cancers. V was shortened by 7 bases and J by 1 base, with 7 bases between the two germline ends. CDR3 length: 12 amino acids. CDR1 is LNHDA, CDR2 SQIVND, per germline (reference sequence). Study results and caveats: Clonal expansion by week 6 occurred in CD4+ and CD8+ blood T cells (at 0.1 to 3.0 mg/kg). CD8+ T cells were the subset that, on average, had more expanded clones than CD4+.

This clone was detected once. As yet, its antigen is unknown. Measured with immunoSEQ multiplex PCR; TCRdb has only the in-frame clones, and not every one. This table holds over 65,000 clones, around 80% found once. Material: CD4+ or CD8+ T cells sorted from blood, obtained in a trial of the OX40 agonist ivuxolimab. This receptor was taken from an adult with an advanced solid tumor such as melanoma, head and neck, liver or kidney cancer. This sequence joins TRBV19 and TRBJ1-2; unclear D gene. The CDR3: CASNSGNYGYTF. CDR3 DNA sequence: TGTGCCAGTAACAGCGGTAACTATGGCTACACCTTC.